Presented here are 8 T cell receptor beta chains from one specimen sequenced in a study of blood T cells in healthy people across ages. A sample-barcoded 5' primer and a J-beta primer mix were used in a second PCR of roughly 7 to 11 cycles. One entry per CDR3 protein, called by TCRdb with MiXCR from the 5' RACE reads. The data show about a million distinct CDR3 sequences, less than 45% seen once. The sequenced material came from blood. These receptor sequences come from a man younger than 30 in good health.

A few counts support this clonotype. The chain joins TRBV7-9 to TRBJ2-5, with D perhaps TRBD2 (6 bases). Trimming removed 3 bases from V and 4 bases from J, with 18 bases in between. The length of the CDR3 is 16 residues. Looked up from germline, CDR1 is SEHNR and CDR2 is FQNEAQ (reference sequence). In DNA form, the CDR3 reads TGTGCCAGCAGCTTGGTTTTGGGAGGACGAGGAGAGACCCAGTACTTC. It codes for CASSLVLGGRGETQYF.

A remark on this clonotype: A junction boundary mismatches the germline segment, possibly from a read error. The genes are TRBV29-1 and TRBJ1-4; D is perhaps TRBD1 (6 bases). CDR3 size: 14 residues. CDR1 is SQVTM and CDR2 is ANQGSEA in the germline V gene. The CDR3 region has the DNA TGCAGCGGTGAAGTTGGTGGGGGCGGGGGAAAACTGTTTTTT. It encodes CSGEVGGGGGKLFF.

The chain employs TRBV3-1 and TRBJ1-2; D unresolved. The CDR3 consists of 14 residues. Trimming pared 0 bases from V and 10 bases from J, leaving 15 bases between. Germline V gene data show CDR1 as LGHDT and CDR2 as YNNKEL (reference sequence). CDR3 DNA: TGTGCCAGCAGCCAAGACAGCCAGAACCTCGACTACACCTTC. Residues: CASSQDSQNLDYTF.

This clonotype has more than one count but fewer than ten. The chain is built from TRBV4-1 and TRBJ1-5; 7 nucleotides match TRBD1. The CDR3 is 14 amino acids. J was trimmed by 7 bases and V by 6 bases; bases with no gene match: 9. Germline CDR1 reads MGHRA; CDR2 reads YSYEKL. The CDR3 DNA follows: TGCGCCAGCAGGGAGGACAGGTCAGGGCAGCCCCAGCATTTT. Translation gives CASREDRSGQPQHF.

The CDR3 nucleotides are TGTGCCAGCAACCCGACAGCCTACACCGGGGAGCTGTTTTTT. As protein: CASNPTAYTGELFF. The rearrangement uses TRBV9 and TRBJ2-2, with D tentatively TRBD1 (5 bases). Trimming removed 6 bases at V and 3 bases at J, with 12 bases between. Germline CDR1 SGDLS, CDR2 YYNGEE. The CDR3 runs to 14 residues.

The J gene is TRBJ2-1, the V gene TRBV4-2; D may be TRBD1 or TRBD2 (6 bases each). Germline V gene sequence: CDR1 LGHNA, CDR2 YNFKEQ. Trimming cost V 0 bases and J 12 bases, with 12 bases left between them. CDR3 length: 13 amino acids. Here the CDR3 DNA reads TGTGCCAGCAGCCAAGATCCGGGGGCAGTGCAGTTCTTC. Its protein is CASSQDPGAVQFF.

The chain links TRBV27 to TRBJ1-1; tentatively, D is TRBD1 (6 bases). Germline V gene sequence: CDR1 MNHEY, CDR2 SMNVEV (reference sequence). This CDR3 spans 13 amino acids. V was shortened by 8 bases and J by 4 bases, with 14 bases between the two germline ends. As DNA, the CDR3 is TGTGCCAGCGGTAAACAGGGAAGCACTGAAGCTTTCTTT. This gives the protein CASGKQGSTEAFF.

The chain joins TRBV4-3 to TRBJ2-7; possible D gene TRBD2, 6 bases. The CDR3 has 15 residues. Germline values: CDR1 LGHNA, CDR2 YSLEER. Trimming took 0 bases from V and 3 from J, leaving 12 bases between them. CDR3 DNA: TGCGCCAGCAGCCAAGACCGGGACTCAATCTACGAGCAGTACTTC. It encodes CASSQDRDSIYEQYF.